The clone carrying this T cell receptor (beta chain) showed up just a few times. Trimming removed 0 bases at V and 7 bases at J, with 12 bases between. Germline assignment: CDR1 KGHSH and CDR2 LQKENI. The CDR3 consists of 15 residues. These data are taken from a study of T cell responses to AZD1222 COVID-19 vaccine. Profiling relied on immunoSEQ multiplex PCR, and the TCRdb table lists in-frame clones only, not all of them. The sample shows 94,000 or so clones, roughly 87% of them seen only once. This specimen was peripheral blood, taken on day 0 of AZD1222 vaccination. The origin of this receptor is an adult in good health. The rearrangement links TRBV18 to TRBJ1-4; no firm D call. As DNA, the CDR3 is TGTGCCAGCTCACCACCGGCACAGCCAGTTGAAAAACTGTTTTTT. This sequence encodes CASSPPAQPVEKLFF.